Each of the 23 T cell receptor beta chains below was sequenced from the same sample in a study of CD8+ T cells in alopecia areata. The treatment was: oral pan-JAK inhibitor, 5-10 mg twice daily. RNA extraction and reverse transcription yielded cDNA as sequencing template. Data came from immunoSEQ multiplex PCR; TCRdb stores just in-frame clones and leaves some out. The sample lists 100,000 or so clones; about three fifths were seen once. The sample was CD8+ T cells sorted from blood, taken between weeks 55 and 65, from a patient treated with tofacitinib. The receptors originated from a human donor with alopecia areata.

The chain couples TRBV13 to TRBJ2-7; 7 bases are shared with TRBD1. The CDR3 loop spans 14 amino acids. With V trimmed by 5 bases and J by 3 bases, 7 bases remained unmatched. Germline CDR1 reads PRHDT; CDR2 reads FYEKMQ (reference sequence). The CDR3 coding sequence is TGTGCCAGCAGCCCGACAGGGATTAGCTACGAGCAGTACTTC. It is translated as CASSPTGISYEQYF.

The chain has TRBV30 and TRBJ2-1; D call uncertain. Germline V gives CDR1 GTSNPN, CDR2 SVGIG (reference sequence). This CDR3 has 10 amino acids. The germline V and J ends were trimmed by 1 base and 7 bases, with 2 bases remaining between them. The CDR3 DNA follows: TGTGCCTGGAGTGGGAATGAGCAGTTCTTC. Translation: CAWSGNEQFF.

This sequence joins TRBV5-1 and TRBJ1-1, with a possible D match to TRBD1 (5 bases). This CDR3 has 15 amino acids. Germline loops: CDR1 SGHRS, CDR2 YFSETQ. V lost 0 bases and J 1 base, leaving 10 bases between the germline ends. CDR3 amino acids: CASSLAQGPNTEAFF. The CDR3 nucleotides read TGCGCCAGCAGCTTGGCTCAGGGCCCGAACACTGAAGCTTTCTTT.

This chain uses TRBV27 with TRBJ1-1; TRBD1 aligns across 12 bases. The CDR3 has 15 amino acids. The V gene end was trimmed by 5 bases and the J gene end by 7 bases; junction bases not matched to a gene: 8. Germline CDR1 is MNHEY and CDR2 is SMNVEV (reference sequence). The CDR3 loop reads CASSPGTGGAGEAFF. Written as DNA, the CDR3 is TGTGCCAGCAGTCCAGGGACAGGGGGCGCCGGTGAAGCTTTCTTT.

DNA of the CDR3: TGTGCCAGCAGCCGGGACAGGGGTCTCAATGAGCAGTTCTTC. This encodes CASSRDRGLNEQFF. This chain links TRBV6-4 with TRBJ2-1, with 10 bases fitting TRBD1. V trimming: 6 bases; J trimming: 6 bases; junction bases outside the gene matches: 5. CDR3 length equals 14 residues. From germline, CDR1 is MRHNA and CDR2 SNTAGT.

This clone has more than one count but fewer than ten. V usage is TRBV27 and J usage is TRBJ2-3; 10 nucleotides match TRBD2. Losses at the gene ends were 4 bases for V and 5 bases for J; bases not matched to a gene: 6. Germline values: CDR1 MNHEY, CDR2 SMNVEV (reference sequence). CDR3 length equals 15 residues. Here the CDR3 reads CASSSRSGGGDTQYF. CDR3 bases: TGTGCCAGCAGTTCTAGGAGCGGGGGGGGAGATACGCAGTATTTT.

This clone was seen only once. The chain is built from TRBV5-1 and TRBJ2-1, with D possibly matching TRBD1 (5 bases). The CDR3 extends over 11 amino acids. Trimming shortened V by 0 bases and J by 15 bases, and 10 bases separated the two germline ends. Germline CDR1 is SGHRS and CDR2 is YFSETQ. The CDR3 loop is CASSLGGVVFF. As DNA, the CDR3 is TGCGCCAGCAGCTTGGGGGGCGTTGTGTTCTTC.

V and J are TRBV11-2 and TRBJ2-7, with a tentative D call TRBD1 (6 bases). This CDR3 is built from 14 residues. V was pared by 4 bases and J by 0 bases, with 10 bases between. CDR1 and CDR2 (germline): SGHAT, FQNNGV. CDR3 DNA sequence: TGTGCCAGCAGCTACCGGGACACCTCCTACGAGCAGTACTTC. This translates into CASSYRDTSYEQYF.

This clone was seen once. The rearrangement joins TRBV29-1 to TRBJ2-1; D might be TRBD1 (6 bases). The CDR3 is 14 amino acids. Trimming took off 1 base at V and 5 bases at J, with 12 bases between the two ends. CDR1 is SQVTM and CDR2 is ANQGSEA in the germline V gene. The CDR3 DNA follows: TGCAGCGTTGAAGGTTGGGGGCCAAACAATGAGCAGTTCTTC. Translated, it gives CSVEGWGPNNEQFF.

This clone was counted between two and nine times. The chain has TRBV11-2 and TRBJ2-5; D remains ambiguous. V lost 2 bases, J lost 2 bases, and 6 bases lay in between. This CDR3 is 13 amino acids long. CDR1 is SGHAT, CDR2 FQNNGV, per germline. The CDR3 region has the DNA TGTGCCAGCAGCTTAAAGGGTCAAGAGACCCAGTACTTC. This gives the protein CASSLKGQETQYF.

The chain recombines TRBV11-2 with TRBJ2-3, with 8 bases fitting TRBD1. This CDR3 contains 18 residues. Looked up from germline, CDR1 is SGHAT and CDR2 is FQNNGV. Trimming at V came to 5 bases and at J to 6 bases, leaving 19 bases not matched to a gene. CDR3 protein: CASSPRRGLRGQPDTQYF. The CDR3, as DNA: TGTGCCAGCAGCCCAAGGCGCGGGCTCAGGGGGCAACCCGATACGCAGTATTTT.

This sequence joins TRBV28 and TRBJ2-3, with 9 bases identical to TRBD1. The CDR3 extends over 15 amino acids. V dropped 4 bases and J dropped 4; count of bases not matched to a gene: 6. Germline loops: CDR1 MDHEN, CDR2 SYDVKM. CDR3 sequence (DNA): TGTGCCAGCAGTTCATATAGACAGGGGGCAGATACGCAGTATTTT. Amino acids: CASSSYRQGADTQYF.

The rearrangement links TRBV19 to TRBJ1-4; D not resolved. This CDR3 comprises 13 residues. CDR1 LNHDA and CDR2 SQIVND come from the germline V gene (reference sequence). The V end lost 5 bases, the J end lost 7 bases, and 11 bases lay between the germline ends. The CDR3 sequence is CASSSWLGEKLFF. Here the CDR3 DNA reads TGTGCCAGTAGTTCGTGGCTAGGTGAAAAACTGTTTTTT.

The rearrangement uses TRBV29-1 and TRBJ1-2; TRBD1 might be the D (6 bases). Trimming removed 3 bases from V and 8 bases from J, with 13 bases in between. The CDR3 contains 12 residues. CDR1 and CDR2 from the germline V gene are SQVTM and ANQGSEA. CDR3 nucleotide sequence: TGCAGCGTTGACGGGACAAAAGGGGGCTACACCTTC. Translating gives CSVDGTKGGYTF.

This clone has a handful of counts. The chain recombines TRBV12-5 with TRBJ2-3; unclear D gene. Trimming stripped 11 bases from V and 4 bases from J, with 13 bases between. This CDR3 region has 12 residues. Germline loops: CDR1 LGHNT, CDR2 FRNRAP. The CDR3 nucleotides read TGTGCTTCCGCAACTTTGGCAGATACGCAGTATTTT. Translation gives CASATLADTQYF.

This rearrangement joins TRBV25-1 to TRBJ2-7; D perhaps matches TRBD2 (7 bases). V was pared by 1 base and J by 5 bases, with 21 bases between. Germline V gives CDR1 MGHDK, CDR2 SYGVNS. This CDR3 region has 17 residues. Here the CDR3 reads CASSEWGGLGGFDEQYF. As DNA, the CDR3 is TGTGCCAGCAGTGAATGGGGGGGCCTTGGGGGCTTCGACGAGCAGTACTTC.

This sequence joins TRBV10-2 and TRBJ2-1; the D is unclear. The CDR3 spans 13 residues. Germline lookup yields CDR1 WSHSY and CDR2 SAAADI. The V gene lost 2 bases and the J gene lost 6 bases, with 8 bases spanning the gap. This CDR3 is CASSEMGGNEQFF. CDR3 nucleotide sequence: TGCGCCAGCAGTGAGATGGGTGGCAATGAGCAGTTCTTC.

This clone was detected only once. V and J are TRBV2 and TRBJ2-2; D is undetermined. The CDR3 loop spans 11 amino acids. Trimming shortened V by 4 bases and J by 4 bases, and 1 base separated the two germline ends. CDR1 is SNHLY and CDR2 is FYNNEI in the germline V gene. CDR3 bases: TGTGCCAGCAGTGGCACCGGGGAGCTGTTTTTT. Protein: CASSGTGELFF. The entire variable domain, with the rest obtained from reference TRBV2 and TRBJ2-2, is as follows: EPEVTQTPSHQVTQMGQEVILRCVPISNHLYFYWYRQILGQKVEFLVSFYNNEISEKSEIFDDQFSVERPDGSNFTLKIRSTKLEDSAMYFCASSGTGELFFGEGSRLTVL.

In its sample, this clone ranks as large (0.1 to 1%). The rearrangement links TRBV6-5 to TRBJ2-7; D is unclear. The germline V gene has CDR1 MNHEY and CDR2 SVGAGI. This CDR3 spans 13 amino acids. The ends were cut back, 0 bases at V and 4 bases at J, with 7 bases in the middle. For the CDR3, the DNA is TGTGCCAGCAGTTACTCGAATCTATACGAGCAGTACTTC. This gives the protein CASSYSNLYEQYF.

The chain recombines TRBV5-1 with TRBJ1-1; D not resolved. The CDR3 is made up of 12 amino acids. V was cut by 1 base and J by 7 bases, with 8 bases left in between. Germline loops: CDR1 SGHRS, CDR2 YFSETQ. CDR3 region: CASSLSAGEAFF. The CDR3 bases are TGCGCCAGCAGCTTGTCGGCAGGTGAAGCTTTCTTT.

The sample holds a few counts of this clone. CDR3 coding DNA: TGTGCCAGCACCTACTGGGGCGACCGTCCAGATACGCAGTATTTT. Translation: CASTYWGDRPDTQYF. The chain has TRBV6-1 and TRBJ2-3; a possible D gene is TRBD1 (5 bases). V gave up 7 bases and J gave up 4 bases, with 18 bases separating them. In germline, CDR1 is MNHNS, CDR2 SASEGT. The CDR3 runs to 15 residues.

The chain is built from TRBV19 and TRBJ1-5; D call uncertain. This CDR3 has 12 residues. Germline lookup yields CDR1 LNHDA and CDR2 SQIVND (reference sequence). The V end lost 5 bases, the J end lost 7 bases, and 9 bases lay between the germline ends. CDR3: CASSYGLQPQHF. The CDR3 DNA follows: TGTGCCAGTAGTTACGGCTTACAGCCCCAGCATTTT.

This chain links TRBV30 with TRBJ2-7, with D perhaps TRBD1 or TRBD2 (5 bases each). Germline V gene sequence: CDR1 GTSNPN, CDR2 SVGIG (reference sequence). Trimming cost V 0 bases and J 3 bases, with 21 bases left between them. The CDR3 length is 17 residues. As DNA, the CDR3 is TGTGCCTGGAGTGTACGGGGCGGTGGCCTGACCTACTACGAGCAGTACTTC. Its protein product is CAWSVRGGGLTYYEQYF.